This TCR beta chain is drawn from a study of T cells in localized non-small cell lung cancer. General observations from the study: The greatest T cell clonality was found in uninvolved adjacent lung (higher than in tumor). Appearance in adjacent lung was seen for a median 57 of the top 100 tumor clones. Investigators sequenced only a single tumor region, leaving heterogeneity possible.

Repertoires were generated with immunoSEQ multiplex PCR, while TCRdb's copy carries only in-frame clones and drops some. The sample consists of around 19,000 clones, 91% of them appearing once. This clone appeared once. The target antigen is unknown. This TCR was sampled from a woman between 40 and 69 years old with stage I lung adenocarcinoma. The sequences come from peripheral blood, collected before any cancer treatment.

The CDR3 DNA sequence: TGTGCCAGTAGTATAGTTCGCGGGAATTTAGCCAAAAACATTCAGTACTTC. It yields the protein CASSIVRGNLAKNIQYF. The chain combines TRBV19 with TRBJ2-4; tentative D call: TRBD2 (6 bases). V was shortened by 1 base and J by 0 bases, with 13 bases between the two germline ends. Looked up from germline, CDR1 is LNHDA and CDR2 is SQIVND (reference sequence). The CDR3 extends over 17 amino acids. The whole variable domain, filled in from reference TRBV19 and TRBJ2-4, reads DGGITQSPKYLFRKEGQNVTLSCEQNLNHDAMYWYRQDPGQGLRLIYYSQIVNDFQKGDIAEGYSVSREKKESFPLTVTSAQKNPTAFYLCASSIVRGNLAKNIQYFGAGTRLSVL.